This paragraph reports one T cell receptor beta chain. Its antigen is currently unknown. The data stem from a study of shared clonotypes between healthy human individuals. Sequencing used immunoSEQ multiplex PCR; TCRdb keeps in-frame clones, though not all of them. This table holds fewer than 1.6 million clones, around 98.5% found once. The V end was cut by 2 bases, the J end by 7 bases, with 11 bases between. Germline V gene lookup returns CDR1 GTSNPN and CDR2 SVGIG (reference sequence). The CDR3 covers 12 residues. Whole-study results and caveats: When compared with the clonotypes that were shared by all four sorted-subset donors, the non-shared clonotypes turned out to have lower generation probabilities.

The chain has TRBV30 and TRBJ1-1; D remains ambiguous. Sequencing used naive CD4+ T cells sorted from blood. Subset defined: CD45RA+ positively selected. This receptor was obtained from a man aged 30 to 39 in good health. CDR3 protein: CAWSPRENEAFF. Written as DNA, the CDR3 is TGTGCCTGGAGTCCCCGGGAGAATGAAGCTTTCTTT.